This T cell receptor beta chain was identified in a study of cytomegalovirus exposure and HLA in healthy donors. V lost 3 bases to trimming and J lost 2 bases, with 7 bases between them. CDR3 length: 13 amino acids. Germline lookup yields CDR1 KGHSH and CDR2 LQKENI. PCR was performed using 60 Vbeta and 13 Jbeta primers. Clones were sequenced by immunoSEQ multiplex PCR, and TCRdb holds only the in-frame ones, with some missing. The sample holds 100,000 to 150,000 clones, roughly three quarters seen once. The chain joins TRBV18 to TRBJ1-2; the D gene is possibly TRBD1 (6 bases). The source material was PBMCs. This TCR was sampled from a man in his thirties or forties in good health and CMV-seropositive. DNA of the CDR3: TGTGCCAGCTCACCTGGACAGAACTATGGCTACACCTTC. It yields the protein CASSPGQNYGYTF.